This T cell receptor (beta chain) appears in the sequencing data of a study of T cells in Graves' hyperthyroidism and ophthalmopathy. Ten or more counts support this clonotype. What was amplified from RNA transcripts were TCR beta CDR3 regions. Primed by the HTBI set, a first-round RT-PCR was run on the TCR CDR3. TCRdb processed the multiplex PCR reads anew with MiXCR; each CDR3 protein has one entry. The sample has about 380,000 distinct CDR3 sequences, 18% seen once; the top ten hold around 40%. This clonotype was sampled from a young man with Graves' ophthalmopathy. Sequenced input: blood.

CDR3 residues: CASNSQVTNEKLFF. Here the CDR3 DNA reads TGTGCCAGCAACTCACAGGTCACTAATGAAAAACTGTTTTTT. The V call is TRBV2, the J call TRBJ1-4; a possible D gene is TRBD1 (5 bases). The CDR3 consists of 14 residues. The germline V gene has CDR1 SNHLY and CDR2 FYNNEI. The V gene lost 7 bases and the J gene lost 2 bases, with 11 bases spanning the gap.